The clone carrying this T cell receptor beta chain was seen a single time. Its antigen is unidentified. The CDR3 loop spans 14 amino acids. CDR1 SGHRS and CDR2 YFSETQ come from the germline V gene. Trimming removed 1 base from V and 4 bases from J, with 11 bases in between. This sample is part of a study of cytomegalovirus exposure and HLA in healthy donors. Primers: 60 Vbeta forward and 13 Jbeta reverse. Here immunoSEQ multiplex PCR was the method, and the copy in TCRdb shows in-frame clones only, minus some. The sample includes around 210,000 clones, roughly four fifths of them seen just once. General study results and limits: The authors later found HLA-associated TCR beta chains more clonally expanded than equally common others. Confirmation was obtained in vitro that three CMV-associated chains are specific for CMV antigens. Available immune exposure information was restricted to CMV serostatus only.

This chain links TRBV5-1 with TRBJ1-1, with D possibly matching TRBD1 (5 bases). The sequencing input was PBMCs. This receptor was taken from a woman between 40 and 50 years old in good health and CMV-seronegative. The CDR3 DNA reads as TGCGCCAGCAGCTTGTCCGGGGGGATCACTGAAGCTTTCTTT. Protein: CASSLSGGITEAFF.